Presented here are 24 T cell receptor beta chains from one specimen sequenced in a study of T cell repertoires in cytomegalovirus infection. The antigens for these receptors are not known. A single record per CDR3 protein comes from TCRdb applying MiXCR to the reads. The sample consists of some 560,000 distinct CDR3 sequences, around two fifths of them appearing once. The source was cultured PBMCs, collected from culture after CMV antigen stimulation. The receptor source for this set is a human donor in good health (CMV status not recorded). Some clones in this sample may be carry-over from other donors' samples.

This clonotype was seen a handful of times. The CDR3 coding sequence is TGTGCCAGCAGGGGATGGGGCCAGGGGGGAGAAAAACTGTTTTTT. It is translated as CASRGWGQGGEKLFF. The chain has TRBV7-2 and TRBJ1-4; 7 bases are a match to TRBD1. CDR1 and CDR2 from the germline V gene are SGHTA and FQGNSA. The J segment lost 8 bases and the V segment lost 6 bases, leaving 12 bases of the junction unmatched. The CDR3 has 15 residues.

This clonotype was recorded a few times. The chain carries TRBV7-9 and TRBJ2-7, with D unclear. CDR1 SEHNR and CDR2 FQNEAQ come from the germline V gene (reference sequence). Deletions cut 4 bases from V and 0 bases from J, with 16 bases between. The CDR3 consists of 16 residues. The CDR3 here is CASSYIGNLASYEQYF. The CDR3 DNA follows: TGTGCCAGCAGCTACATAGGGAACCTCGCCTCCTACGAGCAGTACTTC.

In nucleotides, the CDR3 is TGTGCCAGCAGCCGATTTGGAAGGGGTACCACTGAAGCTTTCTTT. Residues: CASSRFGRGTTEAFF. The chain links TRBV7-6 to TRBJ1-1, with a weak D call TRBD1 (5 bases). V was trimmed by 5 bases and J by 4 bases, leaving 17 bases between them. The CDR3 extends over 15 amino acids. Germline V gives CDR1 SGHVS, CDR2 FNYEAQ.

There are many counts of this clonotype. The chain recombines TRBV7-2 with TRBJ1-2; 8 bases agree with TRBD1. This CDR3 has 14 residues. Germline trimming cut 1 base from V and 8 bases from J; bases unmatched to any gene: 6. The germline CDR1 and CDR2 sequences are SGHTA and FQGNSA. The CDR3 loop reads CASSLGGQGRGYTF. As DNA, the CDR3 is TGTGCCAGCAGCTTAGGAGGACAGGGTAGGGGCTACACCTTC.

The table lists this clonotype with a few counts. The chain couples TRBV6-6 to TRBJ2-3; D possibly corresponds to TRBD2 (5 bases). This CDR3 has 13 residues. V was cut by 3 bases and J by 6 bases, with 10 bases left in between. CDR1 MNHNY and CDR2 SVGAGI come from the germline V gene (reference sequence). In DNA form, the CDR3 reads TGTGCCAGCAGTTATACATCGGGGGATACGCAGTATTTT. This sequence encodes CASSYTSGDTQYF.

This clonotype was seen at least ten times. The chain links TRBV28 to TRBJ1-2; D is ambiguous. Germline V gene sequence: CDR1 MDHEN, CDR2 SYDVKM. This CDR3 region has 15 residues. V was pared by 4 bases and J by 4 bases, with 16 bases between. The CDR3: CASSSYSWGTYGYTF. In DNA, the CDR3 is TGTGCCAGCAGTTCCTATTCTTGGGGTACCTATGGCTACACCTTC.

The genes are TRBV11-2 and TRBJ2-3; 14 nucleotides line up with TRBD2. The CDR3 totals 16 residues. Germline V gene lookup returns CDR1 SGHAT and CDR2 FQNNGV. Trimming removed 4 bases from V and 5 bases from J; junction bases left unmatched: 5. The CDR3 coding sequence is TGTGCCAGCAGCTCCGGGACTAGCGGGAGATTAGATACGCAGTATTTT. This encodes CASSSGTSGRLDTQYF.

The J gene is TRBJ1-4, the V gene TRBV4-3, with no clear D. The CDR3 covers 16 residues. From germline, CDR1 is LGHNA and CDR2 YSLEER. Trimming left V 0 bases short and J 6 bases short, with 14 bases between. CDR3 in DNA: TGCGCCAGCAGCCAAGAGGTCCCGGCCTGGGATGAAAAACTGTTTTTT. Amino acid sequence: CASSQEVPAWDEKLFF.

The chain links TRBV7-8 to TRBJ2-2, with TRBD1 as a possible D gene (6 bases). The CDR3 spans 15 residues. Germline loops: CDR1 SGHVS, CDR2 FQNEAQ. V was pared by 6 bases and J by 2 bases, with 13 bases between. CDR3: CASSYDRPNTGELFF. The CDR3 region has the DNA TGTGCCAGCAGTTATGACAGGCCAAACACCGGGGAGCTGTTTTTT.

This clonotype was observed at least ten times. This chain links TRBV7-2 with TRBJ2-4, with a weak D call TRBD2 (5 bases). The ends were cut back, 4 bases at V and 3 bases at J, with 7 bases in the middle. In germline, CDR1 is SGHTA, CDR2 FQGNSA. The CDR3 length is 13 residues. In DNA, the CDR3 is TGTGCCAGCAGCTACGCGGGCAAAAACATTCAGTACTTC. Translated, it gives CASSYAGKNIQYF.

The chain employs TRBV5-6 and TRBJ2-7, with TRBD2 matching 13 bases. This CDR3 has 16 residues. V gave up 3 bases and J gave up 2 bases; unmatched junction bases: 5. CDR1 SGHDT and CDR2 YYEEEE come from the germline V gene. CDR3 DNA sequence: TGTGCCAGCAGCTCCACCGGACTAGCGGGGGCCTACGAGCAGTACTTC. Translating it yields CASSSTGLAGAYEQYF. Variable domain in full (rest from reference TRBV5-6 and TRBJ2-7): DAGVTQSPTHLIKTRGQQVTLRCSPKSGHDTVSWYQQALGQGPQFIFQYYEEEERQRGNFPDRFSGHQFPNYSSELNVNALLLGDSALYLCASSSTGLAGAYEQYFGPGTRLTVT.

The chain recombines TRBV5-5 with TRBJ2-3; TRBD2 agrees at 13 bases. The germline V gene encodes CDR1 SGHKS and CDR2 YYEKEE (reference sequence). J gave up 1 base and V 4 bases, and 9 bases lay outside the gene matches. The CDR3 is 18 amino acids. CDR3 residues: CASSQTSGGAGGTDTQYF. Written as DNA, the CDR3 is TGTGCCAGCAGCCAAACTAGCGGGGGGGCCGGGGGCACAGATACGCAGTATTTT.

This clonotype appeared once. The V call is TRBV6-6, the J call TRBJ2-1; D is uncertain. Trimming took 5 bases from V and 9 from J, leaving 17 bases between them. Germline V lookup: CDR1 MNHNY, CDR2 SVGAGI (reference sequence). This CDR3 is 14 amino acids long. The CDR3 region is CASSLYTPGGEQFF. CDR3 coding DNA: TGTGCCAGCAGTCTCTACACTCCGGGTGGTGAGCAGTTCTTC.

This clonotype was counted only a few times. CDR3 nucleotide sequence: TGTGCCAGCAGCTTACCCCTCCCGGCAGGAGAACGCTCTGGAAACACCATATATTTT. Translation: CASSLPLPAGERSGNTIYF. The chain employs TRBV7-9 and TRBJ1-3; no definite D call. The germline V gene encodes CDR1 SEHNR and CDR2 FQNEAQ (reference sequence). The V end lost 2 bases, the J end lost 0 bases, and 20 bases lay between the germline ends. The CDR3 has 19 amino acids.

This clonotype occurred many times. The chain carries TRBV7-2 and TRBJ1-3; 9 nucleotides match TRBD1. With V trimmed by 1 base and J by 9 bases, 4 bases remained unmatched. Germline CDR1 and CDR2: SGHTA and FQGNSA. The CDR3 extends over 14 amino acids. The CDR3 is CASSLEQGAVTIYF. The CDR3 nucleotides read TGTGCCAGCAGCTTAGAACAGGGGGCGGTCACCATATATTTT.

This clonotype was observed at least ten times. This rearrangement joins TRBV7-2 to TRBJ2-5; maybe TRBD1 (5 bases). This CDR3 region has 13 residues. Germline CDR1 SGHTA, CDR2 FQGNSA. With 5 bases removed from V and 5 bases from J, the gap between germline ends came to 12 bases. The DNA of the CDR3 is TGTGCCAGCAGCCAAGGGGCCATGGAGACCCAGTACTTC. Protein sequence: CASSQGAMETQYF.

The V gene is TRBV7-9, the J gene TRBJ2-3; 9 nucleotides align to TRBD1. V dropped 5 bases and J dropped 2; count of bases not matched to a gene: 20. CDR1 SEHNR and CDR2 FQNEAQ come from the germline V gene (reference sequence). The CDR3 totals 20 residues. CDR3 nucleotides: TGTGCCAGCAGCCAAGGTTCCTACAGGGGGCGAACTGCCCACACAGATACGCAGTATTTT. Translating gives CASSQGSYRGRTAHTDTQYF. The full variable domain, its missing parts supplied by reference TRBV7-9 and TRBJ2-3, is DTGVSQNPRHKITKRGQNVTFRCDPISEHNRLYWYRQTLGQGPEFLTYFQNEAQLEKSRLLSDRFSAERPKGSFSTLEIQRTEQGDSAMYLCASSQGSYRGRTAHTDTQYFGPGTRLTVL.

The rearrangement uses TRBV6-2 or TRBV6-3 and TRBJ2-7; D remains ambiguous. Germline assignment: CDR1 MNHEY and CDR2 SVGEGT. V was cut by 0 bases and J by 3 bases, with 9 bases left in between. The CDR3 has 14 amino acids. As DNA, the CDR3 is TGTGCCAGCAGTTACTCCACTGGATACTACGAGCAGTACTTC. Translating it yields CASSYSTGYYEQYF.

The chain uses TRBV27 and TRBJ2-7; no clear D. This CDR3 contains 13 residues. Germline V gene data show CDR1 as MNHEY and CDR2 as SMNVEV (reference sequence). V shed 0 bases and J shed 3 bases, with 6 bases lying between them. The CDR3 protein is CASSLSSVYEQYF. The DNA for the CDR3 is TGTGCCAGCAGTTTATCCTCTGTCTACGAGCAGTACTTC.

To note about this clonotype: One end of the junction fails to match germline, which may point to a read error. This chain links TRBV29-1 with TRBJ2-5, with D perhaps given as TRBD1 or TRBD2 (6 bases each). Germline CDR1 is SQVTM and CDR2 is ANQGSEA. The CDR3 has 12 amino acids. The CDR3 DNA follows: TGCAGCGTAATCTCGGGGGCAAGGACCCTGTACTTC. This codes for CSVISGARTLYF.

The chain carries TRBV4-3 and TRBJ2-3; weak D call: TRBD1 (6 bases). Trimming left V 0 bases short and J 1 base short, with 11 bases between. Germline CDR1 is LGHNA and CDR2 is YSLEER. There are 16 residues in the CDR3. The CDR3: CASSQDAGARTDTQYF. As DNA, the CDR3 is TGCGCCAGCAGCCAAGATGCAGGGGCGCGCACAGATACGCAGTATTTT.

This clonotype has only a few counts. DNA of the CDR3: TGTGCCAGCAGCGCGGGACTAGCGGGGATCACAGATACGCAGTATTTT. This codes for CASSAGLAGITDTQYF. The J gene is TRBJ2-3, the V gene TRBV5-4; 13 nucleotides line up with TRBD2. V was pared by 4 bases and J by 2 bases, with 4 bases of the junction left unmatched. Germline V gene data show CDR1 as SGHNT and CDR2 as YYREEE (reference sequence). The CDR3 totals 16 residues.

This chain connects TRBV4-1 to TRBJ1-1; maybe TRBD1 (5 bases). This CDR3 spans 15 amino acids. Germline loops: CDR1 MGHRA, CDR2 YSYEKL. V lost 1 base to trimming and J lost 3 bases, with 12 bases between them. The CDR3 DNA is TGCGCCAGCAGCCAAGCGGGTCAGGGAGACACTGAAGCTTTCTTT. As protein: CASSQAGQGDTEAFF.

This clonotype was detected a few times. The genes are TRBV6-1 and TRBJ1-5, with unresolved D. The germline gives CDR1 MNHNS, CDR2 SASEGT. Trimming left V 2 bases short and J 7 bases short, with 3 bases between. The CDR3 loop spans 11 amino acids. The CDR3 nucleotides are TGTGCCAGCAGTGAAATCCAGCCCCAGCATTTT. Translated: CASSEIQPQHF.